This T cell receptor (beta chain) is from a study of blood T cells in healthy people across ages (dated by TCRdb to about 2015). Concerning the study at large: In model experiments, roughly one uniquely barcoded TCR beta cDNA molecule per two T cells was captured by template switching. Age-related changes in TCR beta repertoire diversity were measured in the study by deep sequencing normalized with unique cDNA molecular identifiers. To avoid experimental bias, donors of different ages were distributed randomly across sequencing lanes. Two additional independent replicas of 1 million unique cDNA reads from the same blood draw were analyzed for two donors (one aged 18 to 30 and one aged 80 or older). Four age groups were formed from the donors: young (average approximately 15 years), middle-aged (approximately 40), aged (approximately 60) and long-lived (about 75). Results the study describes overall, beyond this receptor: As age increased, observed TCR beta diversity per million T cells dropped in a roughly linear way, and a significant reduction was already evident by age around 41. Estimates of total diversity based on one million sequenced T cells were regarded as lower bounds and as underestimates. Compared with the aged group, the long-lived group had more naive CD4+ T cells, fewer expanded clones and increased TCR diversity, a pattern suggesting age selection. Because the CMV infection status of the donors was unknown, age-related changes in expanded clonotypes may potentially have been confounded. There was a strong correlation between observed TCR beta diversity and the percentage of naive T cells measured by flow cytometry. Because profiling used bulk unsorted PBMCs, naive and antigen-experienced compartments could not be compared conclusively.

The donors were 40 or so Caucasian individuals from Russia, aged roughly 6 to 90 years, who were systemically healthy. Each donor gave around 9 milliliters of peripheral blood, collected into EDTA-treated Vacutainer tubes. Ficoll-Paque density-gradient centrifugation was used to isolate PBMCs, with at least 7 million per sample. Total RNA was extracted from PBMCs with Trizol reagent, with at least 6 micrograms obtained per sample. The percentages of naive CD45RAhigh/CD27high T cells were determined by flow cytometry on a PBMC aliquot from every donor. Comment on this clonotype: No antigen is known for it. There are no base qualities to consult, and no much larger clone falls within one base.

Library creation used 5' RACE. The sequencer was an Illumina HiSeq 2500. A second PCR of roughly 7 to 11 cycles was performed with a sample-barcoded 5' primer and a J-beta primer mix. A template-switch 5' adaptor carrying 12 random nucleotides introduced a unique molecular identifier onto each TCR beta cDNA molecule. Each sample yielded at least 3 million CDR3-containing paired-end reads. All of the RNA was converted into first-strand cDNA using the Mint cDNA synthesis kit, with a TRBC-specific oligonucleotide serving as the primer. After uracil-DNA glycosylase treatment, a first 18-cycle PCR used universal primers M1SS and BC2_uni_R on all cDNA. Under the source paper's analysis protocol: For normalization, 1 million high-quality reads were randomly selected from each sample, with every read carrying a distinct molecular identifier. Instead of being binned into consensus sequences, reads that shared molecular identifiers were thrown out. CDR3 identification, clonotype clustering and error correction used MiTCR with a Q25 quality threshold and the strictest error-elimination algorithm. A nonparametric unseen species model with Euler transformation was used to estimate a lower bound on total TCR beta diversity. Using fastp trimming at Q25 and MiXCR clonotype assembly, TCRdb reanalyzed the public sequencing data and kept in-frame beta chains. Each entry merges the rows of one CDR3 protein and shows their most common DNA and genes. Here the V and J calls rest on TCRdb's processing, not on the authors' analysis. The sample has some 1.4 million distinct CDR3 sequences on record, 42% of them singletons. 7% to 9.5% of the sample is held by the ten biggest clonotypes.

Reading the germline V gene gives CDR1 MDHEN and CDR2 SYDVKM. From the cysteine up to the phenylalanine, the CDR3 has a length of 16 residues. This entry keeps only the CDR3 DNA: 48 bases, framed from base 1. V is trimmed back by 4 bases and J by 3 bases, and the junction contains 10 bases that no gene match accounts for. The sequence was collected from a woman between 18 and 29 years old in good health. In this chain, TRBV28 is recombined with TRBJ2-7; TRBD1 aligns with 9 central bases. Sequencing was carried out using blood. The bases read TGTGCCAGCAGTTCGGGACAGGGAATGTTGGTCTACGAGCAGTACTTC. This sequence encodes CASSSGQGMLVYEQYF.